The rows below give T cell receptor beta chains drawn from one sample of a study of CD8 T cells in ankylosing spondylitis. TCRdb used MiXCR to reprocess the 5' RACE reads, holding one entry per CDR3 protein. This table holds approximately 520,000 distinct CDR3 sequences, roughly 5% found once. The sample taken for sequencing was blood, either unsorted or a sorted T cell fraction (not recorded which). The source is a male donor with ankylosing spondylitis. The CDR3 runs from the conserved cysteine through the conserved F or W. D genes are given only for firm matches.

cdr3_length d_call j_call v_call cdr3_aa
12 - TRBJ2-4 TRBV20-1 CSAYSLGDIQYF
17 TRBD2 TRBJ2-3 TRBV4-1 CASSQDRSGKAPGTQYF
13 - TRBJ1-2 TRBV10-3 CAIRLGGNYGYTF
14 - TRBJ2-5 TRBV6-5 CASSSTDRRETQYF
14 - TRBJ1-4 TRBV29-1 CSVGPGPTNEKLFF
14 - TRBJ1-4 TRBV5-1 CASSLASMGEKLFF
14 - TRBJ2-1 TRBV18 CASSPRREDNEQFF
14 - TRBJ2-1 TRBV6-5 CASSYSVGGYEQFF
13 TRBD1 TRBJ2-5 TRBV5-1 CASSRTGKETQYF
14 - TRBJ2-3 TRBV2 CASSRDRRTDTQYF
14 - TRBJ2-7 TRBV5-6 CASSHWVRDKEQYF
15 TRBD1 TRBJ2-2 TRBV9 CASNTGTGGTGELFF
16 - TRBJ2-1 TRBV5-1 CASSLAPGGSYNEQFF
15 - TRBJ2-1 TRBV7-7 CASSQGALAGVEQFF
14 TRBD1 TRBJ2-5 TRBV20-1 CSAITGGREETQYF
14 TRBD1 TRBJ1-5 TRBV20-1 CSATKLQGAQPQHF
15 TRBD2 TRBJ2-1 TRBV18 CASSPRDYDYNEQFF
13 - TRBJ2-5 TRBV10-2 CASWRQAGETQYF
13 - TRBJ2-5 TRBV20-1 CSAELVPEETQYF
12 - TRBJ2-2 TRBV3-1 CASSHGELELFF
15 - TRBJ1-6 TRBV3-1 CASSHGQPQNSPLHF
16 - TRBJ2-6 TRBV5-1 CASSLKAASGANVLTF
16 TRBD1 TRBJ2-5 TRBV6-5 CASSYYYRDRGETQYF
15 - TRBJ2-4 TRBV28 CASSPDQIAKNIQYF
16 - TRBJ1-3 TRBV28 CASTLSLIHSGNTIYF
15 - TRBJ1-1 TRBV24-1 CATSDSGRDNTEAFF
14 - TRBJ1-2 TRBV20-1 CSASSTVRLTGYTF
15 - TRBJ2-3 TRBV5-5 CASSFRDSDTDTQYF
12 - TRBJ2-3 TRBV29-1 CSGLSDTDTQYF
16 TRBD2 TRBJ2-3 TRBV20-1 CSAVGLAGVDTDTQYF
13 - TRBJ1-1 TRBV5-5 CASSSRATTEAFF
13 - TRBJ2-5 TRBV20-1 CSAQRRGQETQYF
17 TRBD1 TRBJ2-2 TRBV3-1 CASSRRRDRVVGGELFF
16 TRBD1 TRBJ1-6 TRBV4-2 CASSPRQGSLYSPLHF
14 - TRBJ2-7 TRBV9 CASSADPSSYEQYF
15 TRBD1 TRBJ2-5 TRBV7-3 CASSSDRGRGETQYF
15 - TRBJ2-1 TRBV11-1 CASSLRLWGSNEQFF
13 - TRBJ1-5 TRBV20-1 CSARETANQPQHF
14 TRBD2 TRBJ2-7 TRBV6-5 CASSYGAGVHEQYF
14 - TRBJ2-1 TRBV27 CASSFQGTISEQFF
15 - TRBJ1-2 TRBV20-1 CSAWEASKNDYGYTF
13 - TRBJ2-1 TRBV10-3 CAISGTSPIEQFF
15 - TRBJ2-2 TRBV4-1 CASSQEGGSVGELFF
13 - TRBJ2-7 TRBV12-3/TRBV12-4 CASSLLRSYEQYF
18 - TRBJ2-4 TRBV6-2/TRBV6-3 CASSYGLSTALAKNIQYF
14 TRBD2 TRBJ2-3 TRBV5-1 CASQTSGSTDTQYF
15 - TRBJ2-6 TRBV9 CASSAGLSGANVLTF
15 - TRBJ1-6 TRBV18 CASSPSFGVDSPLHF
15 - TRBJ2-5 TRBV5-1 CASSLKGNNGETQYF